This T cell receptor beta chain was profiled in a study of T cells in Graves' hyperthyroidism and ophthalmopathy (dated by TCRdb to between 2018 and 2021). For the study in its entirety: Peripheral blood was collected at initial diagnosis, before any treatment. TCR V-J signatures able to tell the groups apart were searched for in a discovery cohort of 100 patients, of whom roughly 42 had Graves' ophthalmopathy and more than 55 had stable Graves' hyperthyroidism. An independent validation cohort of fewer than 20 hyperthyroidism patients and about 16 patients who later progressed to ophthalmopathy tested prospective prediction of ophthalmopathy. The 90 or so discovery patients were randomly split 7:3 into training and test sets. The study also compared thyroid tissue and blood T-cell repertoires from roughly 6 Graves' hyperthyroidism patients. After sampling, hyperthyroidism patients received methimazole starting at 30 mg daily, and ophthalmopathy patients received high-dose intravenous methylprednisolone. TCR Vbeta CDR3 sequencing of 130 to 150 peripheral blood samples (fewer than 45 ophthalmopathy, approximately 80 hyperthyroidism and roughly 17 progressor patients) is reported in the paper.

The hyperthyroidism patients were between 18 and 65 years old and newly diagnosed, with a disease duration of less than 2 months. Exclusion was applied to patients with uncontrolled infections, other autoimmune diseases, pregnancy or lactation. Diagnoses were based on clinical symptoms, serum thyroxine and TRAb, thyroid ultrasound and orbital computed tomography. Blood from progressor patients was drawn when they were first diagnosed with hyperthyroidism, before any ophthalmopathy symptoms appeared. PBMCs were isolated from about 9.2 ml of fresh peripheral blood by Ficoll-Paque density gradient centrifugation. Progressor patients were initially diagnosed with Graves' hyperthyroidism and developed ophthalmopathy during follow-up. Trizol reagent was used to extract total RNA, and RNA quality was then checked on an Agilent 2100 Bioanalyzer. The paper as a whole reports these results and caveats: No statistical method was used to set the sample size in advance, and investigators knew the group allocation. Most expanded thyroid clonotypes (frequency above 0.001) were also found in blood, which suggests that blood repertoires may mirror thyroid immune responses. Ophthalmopathy was separated from stable hyperthyroidism by a 13 V-J signature model, with about 88% sensitivity and about 81% specificity obtained in cross-validation and 80%/75% obtained in testing. In validation, the model predicted progression to ophthalmopathy a median of about 6 months before onset, with 70% to 71% sensitivity and almost 75% specificity.

The TCR beta CDR3 regions were amplified from the RNA transcripts. The first round of RT-PCR for the TCR CDR3 was performed with the HTBI primer set and the Qiagen OneStep RT-PCR kit. Libraries were constructed in a second round of multiplex PCR, after which size selection and purification were performed. Sequencing of the libraries was done on an Illumina HiSeq2000 using paired-end 100 bp reads. The study's own analysis went as follows. SOAPnuke was used to process the raw data, throwing out any read that contained adapters or uncalled bases, had a mean Phred below 15, or lacked an exact constant-primer or identifier match. COPE v1.2.5 was used to merge the high-quality paired reads, and each unique nucleotide sequence was defined as a clonotype. MiTCR v1.1 was used to align the clonotypes against IMGT TRBV, TRBD and TRBJ reference segments. Only V-J combinations with frequency above 0.0001, covering 99% to 99.2% of repertoires, were analysed. A TCS score was defined as the ratio of F50 (clonal expansion) to E x V (chaos), with BLOSUM62-based TCRdist applied between CDR3 peptides within each V-J. Welch's t-statistics and random forest reduced around 550 V-J features to 13, which were used in a naive Bayes classifier (R e1071). TCRdb trimmed public reads at Q25 via fastp, called clones via MiXCR and kept in-frame beta chains. Entries are consolidated by CDR3 protein sequence, retaining the most common genes and DNA. The V and J calls follow TCRdb's processing rather than the paper's. This sample comprises a few hundred thousand distinct CDR3 sequences, around 14% of them detected only once. The ten biggest clones cover 25% to 35% of the sample.

On this clonotype itself: Its cognate antigen has yet to be identified. There are no base qualities to consult, and no much larger clone falls within one base.

The germline V gene sets CDR1 to MDHEN and CDR2 to SYDVKM. V is reduced by 6 bases and J by 10 bases, leaving a spacing of 19 bases between them. The CDR3 runs 14 amino acids, cysteine and phenylalanine included. Only the CDR3 DNA is retained, 42 bases long and in frame from the first base. This receptor was obtained from a woman aged 18-29 years with Graves' hyperthyroidism that later progressed to Graves' ophthalmopathy. The sequenced material came from blood. The V and J segments used are TRBV28 and TRBJ1-5; 6 matching bases give a weak D call of TRBD1. The nucleotides read TGTGCCAGCAGGGCGGGGGGCGGGGGTAGACCCCAGCATTTT. It translates as CASRAGGGGRPQHF.